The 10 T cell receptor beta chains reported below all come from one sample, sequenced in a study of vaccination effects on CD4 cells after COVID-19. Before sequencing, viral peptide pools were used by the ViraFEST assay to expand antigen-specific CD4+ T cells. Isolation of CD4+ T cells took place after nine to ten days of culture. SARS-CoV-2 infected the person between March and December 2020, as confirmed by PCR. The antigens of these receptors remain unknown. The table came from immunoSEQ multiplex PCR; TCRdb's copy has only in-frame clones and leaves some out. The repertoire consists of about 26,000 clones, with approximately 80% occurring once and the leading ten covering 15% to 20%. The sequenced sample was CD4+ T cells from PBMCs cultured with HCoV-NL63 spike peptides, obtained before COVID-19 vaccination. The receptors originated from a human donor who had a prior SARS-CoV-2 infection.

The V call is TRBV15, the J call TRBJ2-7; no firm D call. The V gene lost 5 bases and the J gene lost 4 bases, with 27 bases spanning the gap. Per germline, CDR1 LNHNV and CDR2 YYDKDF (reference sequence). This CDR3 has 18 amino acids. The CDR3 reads CATSETGTFGVPIYEQYF. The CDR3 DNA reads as TGTGCCACCAGCGAGACCGGAACGTTTGGCGTACCGATATACGAGCAGTACTTC.

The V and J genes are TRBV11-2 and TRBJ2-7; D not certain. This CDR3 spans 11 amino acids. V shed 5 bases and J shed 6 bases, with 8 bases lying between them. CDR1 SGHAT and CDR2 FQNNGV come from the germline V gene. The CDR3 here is CASSGQVEQYF. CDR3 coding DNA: TGTGCCAGCAGCGGCCAAGTCGAGCAGTACTTC.

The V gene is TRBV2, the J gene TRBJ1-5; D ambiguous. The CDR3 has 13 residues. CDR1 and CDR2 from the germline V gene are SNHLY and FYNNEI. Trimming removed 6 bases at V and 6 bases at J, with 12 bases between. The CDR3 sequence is CASRREYGQPQHF. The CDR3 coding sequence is TGTGCCAGCAGGAGGGAATACGGTCAGCCCCAGCATTTT.

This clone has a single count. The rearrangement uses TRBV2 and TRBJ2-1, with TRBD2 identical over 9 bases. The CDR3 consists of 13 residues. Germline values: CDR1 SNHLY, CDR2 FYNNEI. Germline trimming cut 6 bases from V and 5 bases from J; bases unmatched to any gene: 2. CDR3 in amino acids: CASRRTSDNEQFF. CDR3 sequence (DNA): TGTGCCAGCAGACGGACTAGCGACAATGAGCAGTTCTTC.

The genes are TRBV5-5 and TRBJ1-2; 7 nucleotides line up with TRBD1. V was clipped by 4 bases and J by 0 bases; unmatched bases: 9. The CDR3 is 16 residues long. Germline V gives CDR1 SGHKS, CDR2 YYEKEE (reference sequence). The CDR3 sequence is CASSRSAGTANYGYTF. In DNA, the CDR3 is TGTGCCAGCAGCCGCTCGGCCGGGACAGCTAACTATGGCTACACCTTC.

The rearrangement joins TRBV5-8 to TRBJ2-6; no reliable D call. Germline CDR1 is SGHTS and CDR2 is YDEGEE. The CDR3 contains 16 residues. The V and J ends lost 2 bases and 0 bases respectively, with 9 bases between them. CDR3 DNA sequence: TGTGCCAGCAGCTTCGGGCGGACCTCTGGGGCCAACGTCCTGACTTTC. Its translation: CASSFGRTSGANVLTF.

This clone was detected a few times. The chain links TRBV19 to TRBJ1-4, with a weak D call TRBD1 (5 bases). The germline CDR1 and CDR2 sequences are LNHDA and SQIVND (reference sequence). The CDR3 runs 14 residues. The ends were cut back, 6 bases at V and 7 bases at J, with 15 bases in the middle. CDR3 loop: CASRDGTATEKLFF. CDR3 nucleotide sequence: TGTGCCAGTAGAGACGGGACCGCGACTGAAAAACTGTTTTTT.

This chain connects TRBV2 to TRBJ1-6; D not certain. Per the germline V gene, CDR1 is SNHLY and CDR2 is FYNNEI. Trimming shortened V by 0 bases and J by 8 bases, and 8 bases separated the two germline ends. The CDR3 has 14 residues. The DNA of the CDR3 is TGTGCCAGCAGTGAAGCAATCGGGTATTCACCCCTCCACTTT. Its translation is CASSEAIGYSPLHF.

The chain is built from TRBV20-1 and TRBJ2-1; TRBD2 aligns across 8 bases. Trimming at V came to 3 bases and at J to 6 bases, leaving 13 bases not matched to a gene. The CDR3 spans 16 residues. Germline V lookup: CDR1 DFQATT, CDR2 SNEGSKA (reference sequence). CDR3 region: CSASWGPGTRLNEQFF. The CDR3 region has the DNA TGCAGTGCTAGTTGGGGCCCGGGGACTAGACTCAATGAGCAGTTCTTC.

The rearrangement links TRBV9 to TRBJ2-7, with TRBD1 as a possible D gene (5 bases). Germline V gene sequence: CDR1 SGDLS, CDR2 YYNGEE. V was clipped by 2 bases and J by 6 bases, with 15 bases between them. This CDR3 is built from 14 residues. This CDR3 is CASSVSSGAGEQYF. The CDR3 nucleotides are TGTGCCAGCAGCGTCTCCTCTGGGGCCGGCGAGCAGTACTTC.